These 11 T cell receptor beta chains originate from one sample sequenced in a study of cytomegalovirus exposure and HLA in healthy donors. The PCR employed 60 Vbeta primers together with 13 Jbeta primers. Profiled with immunoSEQ multiplex PCR; TCRdb holds only in-frame clones, not every one. The sample shows about 160,000 clones, more than 65% of them seen only once. Sequencing was done on a sample of PBMCs. The receptors here all came from a woman between 45 and 60 years old in good health and CMV-seronegative.

The gene calls are TRBV6-5 and TRBJ2-2; 7 nucleotides agree with TRBD2. In germline, CDR1 is MNHEY, CDR2 SVGAGI. This CDR3 has 13 amino acids. The junction had 4 bases not matched to a gene; V was cut back by 6 bases and J by 6 bases. Here the CDR3 DNA reads TGTGCCAGCAGACGCGGGGGATCCGGGGAGCTGTTTTTT. It codes for CASRRGGSGELFF.

The rearrangement links TRBV18 to TRBJ2-7; TRBD2 might be the D (6 bases). Per the germline V gene, CDR1 is KGHSH and CDR2 is LQKENI. This CDR3 region has 12 residues. Trimming left V 2 bases short and J 6 bases short, with 8 bases between. CDR3 sequence reads: CASSPKRAEQYF. The DNA for the CDR3 is TGTGCCAGCTCACCAAAGCGGGCCGAGCAGTACTTC.

The V gene is TRBV2, the J gene TRBJ1-1, with D hard to call. Trimming took 3 bases from V and 1 from J, leaving 9 bases between them. Germline assignment: CDR1 SNHLY and CDR2 FYNNEI. This CDR3 is 14 amino acids long. The CDR3 region has the DNA TGTGCCAGCAGTGATACAGCTCGGAACACTGAAGCTTTCTTT. The encoded protein is CASSDTARNTEAFF.

The chain couples TRBV2 to TRBJ2-1, with 7 bases fitting TRBD2. The CDR3 covers 16 residues. The junction had 10 bases not matched to a gene; V was cut back by 1 base and J by 7 bases. Germline CDR1 SNHLY, CDR2 FYNNEI. The CDR3 DNA is TGTGCCAGCAGTGAAGGGGGGAGGGCCCCGTTGAATGAGCAGTTCTTC. It encodes CASSEGGRAPLNEQFF. Variable domain in full (rest from reference TRBV2 and TRBJ2-1): EPEVTQTPSHQVTQMGQEVILRCVPISNHLYFYWYRQILGQKVEFLVSFYNNEISEKSEIFDDQFSVERPDGSNFTLKIRSTKLEDSAMYFCASSEGGRAPLNEQFFGPGTRLTVL.

The rearrangement joins TRBV7-2 to TRBJ1-2; 7 nucleotides match TRBD1. This CDR3 comprises 17 residues. Germline V CDR1 and CDR2: SGHTA, FQGNSA. V was pared by 4 bases and J by 3 bases, with 14 bases of the junction left unmatched. The DNA for the CDR3 is TGTGCCAGCAGCTGGCAGGGGGTAGTTCACGGTTACTATGGCTACACCTTC. Its translation is CASSWQGVVHGYYGYTF.

The V call is TRBV25-1, the J call TRBJ2-1; maybe TRBD2 (7 bases). The V end was cut by 6 bases, the J end by 9 bases, with 12 bases between. The CDR3 is 12 residues long. Looked up from germline, CDR1 is MGHDK and CDR2 is SYGVNS. The CDR3: CASRAGAGEQFF. As DNA, the CDR3 is TGTGCCAGCAGGGCGGGGGCCGGTGAGCAGTTCTTC.

The J gene is TRBJ2-3, the V gene TRBV12-5; D remains ambiguous. Trimming removed 3 bases from V and 0 bases from J, with 7 bases in between. This CDR3 region has 14 residues. Germline CDR1 LGHNT, CDR2 FRNRAP. Here the CDR3 DNA reads TGTGCTAGTGGTTTCGGCGGTAGCACAGATACGCAGTATTTT. Protein product: CASGFGGSTDTQYF.

This chain links TRBV18 with TRBJ1-5, with 8 bases that match TRBD1. The CDR3 is 15 amino acids. Trimming removed 0 bases from V and 10 bases from J; junction bases left unmatched: 8. CDR1 KGHSH and CDR2 LQKENI come from the germline V gene. The CDR3 loop is CASSPPGTGTRPQHF. CDR3 nucleotides: TGTGCCAGCTCACCACCCGGGACAGGCACGCGACCCCAGCATTTT.

The V and J genes are TRBV28 and TRBJ1-1, with 7 bases aligning to TRBD1. This CDR3 spans 17 amino acids. V shed 5 bases and J 1 base; nucleotides not matched to a gene: 13. The germline V gene encodes CDR1 MDHEN and CDR2 SYDVKM. CDR3 amino acids: CASSLPTPTGPNTEAFF. The DNA for the CDR3 is TGTGCCAGCAGTCTTCCGACCCCGACAGGGCCGAACACTGAAGCTTTCTTT. The full variable domain, completed using reference TRBV28 and TRBJ1-1, is DVKVTQSSRYLVKRTGEKVFLECVQDMDHENMFWYRQDPGLGLRLIYFSYDVKMKEKGDIPEGYSVSREKKERFSLILESASTNQTSMYLCASSLPTPTGPNTEAFFGQGTRLTVV.

The chain couples TRBV15 to TRBJ2-5; the D is unclear. The V gene's germline CDR1 is LNHNV and CDR2 YYDKDF (reference sequence). The CDR3 runs 15 residues. V gave up 1 base and J gave up 1 base, with 10 bases separating them. The CDR3 region has the DNA TGTGCCACCAGCAGAGCCCAACACCTCCAAGAGACCCAGTACTTC. Protein: CATSRAQHLQETQYF.

A single count supports this clone. V usage is TRBV27 and J usage is TRBJ2-2, with a weak D call TRBD2 (7 bases). The V end lost 6 bases, the J end lost 3 bases, and 14 bases lay between the germline ends. Germline CDR1 reads MNHEY; CDR2 reads SMNVEV (reference sequence). The CDR3 consists of 15 residues. Here the CDR3 reads CASSHRGGYTGELFF. For the CDR3, the DNA is TGTGCCAGCAGCCATAGGGGGGGGTACACCGGGGAGCTGTTTTTT.